The 11 T cell receptor beta chains in this list originate from one sample, sequenced in a study of blood T cells in healthy people across ages. Combining a sample-barcoded 5' primer with a J-beta primer mix, a second PCR ran for about 6 to 11 cycles. TCRdb processed the 5' RACE reads anew with MiXCR; each CDR3 protein has one entry. The sample has hundreds of thousands of distinct CDR3 sequences, 45% to 50% seen once. The source material was blood. The receptor source for this set is a man aged 25 to 40 in good health.

This clonotype was counted a single time. This sequence joins TRBV20-1 and TRBJ2-5; D remains unclear. The last part of the DNA fits TRBJ2-7 better; the J call may be wrong. The CDR3 sequence is 13 residues long. Germline lookup yields CDR1 DFQATT and CDR2 SNEGSKA (reference sequence). The CDR3 DNA sequence: TGCAGTGCTAGGCCACAGCGAACCGACGAGCAGTACTTC. Its protein product is CSARPQRTDEQYF.

This clonotype was counted at least ten times. The J gene is TRBJ1-2, the V gene TRBV10-3; no clear D. With 6 bases removed from V and 4 bases from J, the gap between germline ends came to 9 bases. From germline, CDR1 is ENHRY and CDR2 SYGVKD. CDR3 length: 12 amino acids. Here the CDR3 DNA reads TGTGCCATCAGCGAGGATCTCTATGGCTACACCTTC. Its translation: CAISEDLYGYTF.

The table lists this clonotype with a few counts. This sequence joins TRBV20-1 and TRBJ1-2; D ambiguous. Trimming cost V 1 base and J 7 bases, with 13 bases left between them. CDR1 is DFQATT, CDR2 SNEGSKA, per germline (reference sequence). The CDR3 contains 13 residues. The CDR3 loop reads CSARGFGNGGYTF. CDR3 coding DNA: TGCAGTGCTAGAGGGTTCGGGAACGGTGGCTACACCTTC.

The chain employs TRBV6-2 or TRBV6-3 and TRBJ1-4, with D perhaps TRBD1 (6 bases). V lost 0 bases to trimming and J lost 8 bases, with 13 bases between them. Germline-derived CDR1 and CDR2 are MNHEY and SVGEGT. The CDR3 is made up of 15 amino acids. The CDR3 region is CASSYSMRGGEKLFF. CDR3 in DNA: TGTGCCAGCAGTTACTCGATGCGGGGGGGCGAAAAACTGTTTTTT.

This clonotype has a count of ten or more. The chain employs TRBV6-5 and TRBJ2-3; a weak D match, TRBD1 (5 bases). V shed 6 bases and J shed 7 bases, with 14 bases lying between them. From germline, CDR1 is MNHEY and CDR2 SVGAGI. The CDR3 is 13 amino acids. In nucleotides, the CDR3 is TGTGCCAGCAGACCGGGTGGGGCCTATACGCAGTATTTT. It is translated as CASRPGGAYTQYF.

V gene TRBV9 combines with J gene TRBJ2-5; D is tentatively TRBD1 or TRBD2 (5 bases each). The closer fit of TRBJ2-7 to the DNA end suggests the J call may be wrong. Germline V gene lookup returns CDR1 SGDLS and CDR2 YYNGEE. There are 15 residues in the CDR3. The CDR3 protein is CASSPRDGHNYEQYF. DNA of the CDR3: TGTGCCAGCAGCCCTCGGGACGGCCACAACTACGAGCAGTACTTC.

This clonotype has just one count. A much larger clone differs by one base, so this may be a read error. This rearrangement joins TRBV20-1 to TRBJ2-7, with D uncertain. Germline CDR1 is DFQATT and CDR2 is SNEGSKA (reference sequence). The CDR3 spans 12 residues. CDR3 nucleotide sequence: TGCGGTGCTAGAGGCCATTACTACGAGCAGTACTTC. This encodes CGARGHYYEQYF.

The table lists this clonotype with a few counts. J is TRBJ1-5 and V is TRBV4-3; tentative D call: TRBD1 (6 bases). This CDR3 comprises 15 residues. The V end was cut by 1 base, the J end by 7 bases, with 14 bases between. Germline CDR1 is LGHNA and CDR2 is YSLEER. The chain's CDR3 is CASSQGNRVGQPQHF. CDR3 bases: TGCGCCAGCAGCCAAGGGAACAGGGTGGGCCAGCCCCAGCATTTT.

The V and J genes are TRBV4-1 and TRBJ2-1; D is unresolved. CDR3 size: 20 residues. Germline V gene data show CDR1 as MGHRA and CDR2 as YSYEKL. The V end was cut by 2 bases, the J end by 1 base, with 24 bases between. This chain's CDR3 is CASSQNLGFGVTLSYNEQFF. The CDR3 nucleotides read TGCGCCAGCAGCCAAAATTTAGGTTTTGGGGTCACCTTGTCCTACAATGAGCAGTTCTTC.

This rearrangement joins TRBV6-2 or TRBV6-3 to TRBJ2-7, with D unresolved. V was trimmed by 6 bases and J by 0 bases, leaving 9 bases between them. Germline CDR1 is MNHEY and CDR2 is SVGEGT. The CDR3 spans 13 residues. CDR3 protein: CASRQHNSYEQYF. CDR3 DNA sequence: TGTGCCAGCAGGCAACATAACTCCTACGAGCAGTACTTC.

The V and J genes are TRBV20-1 and TRBJ2-2, with 8 positions matching TRBD1. V shed 3 bases and J 6 bases; nucleotides not matched to a gene: 3. Germline CDR1 is DFQATT and CDR2 is SNEGSKA (reference sequence). The CDR3 is 13 amino acids. CDR3: CSARRTGSGELFF. As DNA, the CDR3 is TGCAGTGCTAGGCGGACAGGGTCCGGGGAGCTGTTTTTT.